The T cell receptor beta chain under discussion was sequenced for a study of T cell clusters in autoimmune cytopenias. Some 34,000 genome equivalents of blood DNA were amplified for TRB. In germline, CDR1 is SGHDT, CDR2 YYEEEE. This CDR3 is built from 16 residues. Multiplex touch-down PCR amplified TRB using TRB-A and TRB-B pools in one tube. TCRdb reprocessed the multiplex PCR reads and stores each CDR3 protein as one record, lacking DNA. The sample shows over a thousand distinct CDR3 sequences, and roughly half sits with its ten largest clones. The data were also submitted as part of a second study, on T cell repertoires in aging, cancer and after chemotherapy. That source notes: Age-matched healthy donors had significantly more diverse, less clonal blood TCR repertoires than untreated cancer patients.

Specimen: peripheral blood. This receptor was obtained from a human donor with chronic lymphocytic leukemia. The chain links TRBV5-6 to TRBJ2-1; absent DNA, TCRdb's TRBD1 call cannot be checked. CDR3 residues: CASSRLRDRYYNEQFF.